A single sample gave rise to the 30 T cell receptor beta chains below, sequenced in a study of blood T cell repertoires in COVID-19. Measured with immunoSEQ multiplex PCR; TCRdb has only the in-frame clones, and not every one. The sample lists a few hundred thousand clones, approximately 85% seen once, with about 0.91% in the top ten. Sequences were obtained from peripheral blood. The receptors here all came from a man aged 35 to 55 with acute or convalescent COVID-19.

V usage is TRBV24-1 and J usage is TRBJ1-2; 12 nucleotides agree with TRBD1. This CDR3 comprises 17 residues. Germline V gives CDR1 KGHDR, CDR2 SFDVKD. V lost 2 bases to trimming and J lost 7 bases; unmatched junction nucleotides: 10. CDR3 protein: CATSDWHGGQGAGGYTF. In nucleotides, the CDR3 is TGTGCCACCAGTGATTGGCACGGGGGACAGGGGGCCGGTGGCTACACCTTC.

This sequence joins TRBV29-1 and TRBJ2-3; D is perhaps TRBD2 (6 bases). The CDR3 loop spans 12 amino acids. In germline, CDR1 is SQVTM, CDR2 ANQGSEA. Trimming removed 7 bases from V and 2 bases from J, with 10 bases in between. The CDR3, as DNA: TGCAGCGAAGGGACTCTCACAGATACGCAGTATTTT. Amino acid sequence: CSEGTLTDTQYF.

The genes are TRBV7-2 and TRBJ1-5, with 7 bases matching TRBD1. With 0 bases clipped from V and 1 base from J, the junction kept 0 bases outside the gene matches. The length of the CDR3 is 15 residues. Germline V gene sequence: CDR1 SGHTA, CDR2 FQGNSA. The CDR3 nucleotides read TGTGCCAGCAGCTTAGCGGGACAGAGCAATCAGCCCCAGCATTTT. Encoded protein: CASSLAGQSNQPQHF.

The count of this clone is one. The rearrangement links TRBV9 to TRBJ1-2; 12 nucleotides agree with TRBD1. The CDR3 has 15 residues. Germline CDR1 SGDLS, CDR2 YYNGEE. Trimming removed 2 bases from V and 2 bases from J; junction bases left unmatched: 1. The CDR3 region is CASSVGQGANYGYTF. The CDR3 DNA is TGTGCCAGCAGCGTGGGACAGGGGGCCAACTATGGCTACACCTTC. Filled out from reference TRBV9 and TRBJ1-2, the complete variable domain reads DSGVTQTPKHLITATGQRVTLRCSPRSGDLSVYWYQQSLDQGLQFLIQYYNGEERAKGNILERFSAQQFPDLHSELNLSSLELGDSALYFCASSVGQGANYGYTFGSGTRLTVV.

This clone was observed once. The rearrangement uses TRBV2 and TRBJ1-6; no firm D call. The CDR3 sequence is 12 residues long. The V and J ends lost 3 bases and 9 bases respectively, with 6 bases between them. Germline assignment: CDR1 SNHLY and CDR2 FYNNEI. CDR3 sequence: CASSDEVSPLHF. DNA for the CDR3: TGTGCCAGCAGTGATGAGGTTTCACCCCTCCACTTT.

This chain joins TRBV7-8 and TRBJ2-3; D uncertain. V lost 11 bases and J lost 5, with 11 bases in between. The CDR3 contains 11 residues. Germline values: CDR1 SGHVS, CDR2 FQNEAQ. For the CDR3, the DNA is TGTGCCTCCAGGCTCGTAGATACGCAGTATTTT. Residues: CASRLVDTQYF. Drawing the rest from reference TRBV7-8 and TRBJ2-3, the complete variable domain is GAGVSQSPRYKVAKRGQDVALRCDPISGHVSLFWYQQALGQGPEFLTYFQNEAQLDKSGLPSDRFFAERPEGSVSTLKIQRTQQEDSAVYLCASRLVDTQYFGPGTRLTVL.

The chain joins TRBV27 to TRBJ2-2, with TRBD1 identical over 11 bases. Looked up from germline, CDR1 is MNHEY and CDR2 is SMNVEV (reference sequence). The CDR3 sequence is 16 residues long. V shed 5 bases and J 4 bases; nucleotides not matched to a gene: 6. In nucleotides, the CDR3 is TGTGCCAGCAGTCCGGGGACAGGGGGTAGCACCGGGGAGCTGTTTTTT. Amino acids: CASSPGTGGSTGELFF.

The V and J genes are TRBV29-1 and TRBJ2-3; a weak D match, TRBD2 (5 bases). Trimming pared 7 bases from V and 8 bases from J, leaving 16 bases between. The CDR3 is 12 residues long. Germline CDR1 is SQVTM and CDR2 is ANQGSEA. CDR3 sequence: CSGVGLVSTQYF. CDR3 sequence (DNA): TGCAGCGGGGTCGGACTCGTATCTACGCAGTATTTT.

The rearrangement uses TRBV15 and TRBJ1-6; TRBD1 aligns across 7 bases. The germline V gene encodes CDR1 LNHNV and CDR2 YYDKDF (reference sequence). This CDR3 comprises 14 residues. Trimming cost V 5 bases and J 5 bases; bases outside gene matches: 3. The CDR3 DNA reads TGTGCCACCAGCCGGGACAGAGATAATTCACCCCTCCACTTT. Its translation is CATSRDRDNSPLHF. The entire variable domain, with the rest obtained from reference TRBV15 and TRBJ1-6, is as follows: DAMVIQNPRYQVTQFGKPVTLSCSQTLNHNVMYWYQQKSSQAPKLLFHYYDKDFNNEADTPDNFQSRRPNTSFCFLDIRSPGLGDTAMYLCATSRDRDNSPLHFGNGTRLTVT.

Written as DNA, the CDR3 is TGCGCCAGCAGCCAAGCACCCCCGGGGGCGAACACCGGGGAGCTGTTTTTT. This encodes CASSQAPPGANTGELFF. The chain couples TRBV4-1 to TRBJ2-2; tentatively, D is TRBD2 (6 bases). This CDR3 has 17 residues. Germline CDR1 and CDR2: MGHRA and YSYEKL. Trimming removed 1 base at V and 0 bases at J, with 12 bases between.

In this sample, this clone turned up a few times. The V and J genes are TRBV27 and TRBJ1-1, with TRBD1 matching 7 bases. The CDR3 is made up of 14 amino acids. Germline trimming cut 8 bases from V and 3 bases from J; bases unmatched to any gene: 9. CDR1 and CDR2 (germline): MNHEY, SMNVEV (reference sequence). CDR3 DNA sequence: TGTGCCAGCTCCTACCTCGGGACAGACACTGAAGCTTTCTTT. Its protein is CASSYLGTDTEAFF.

The chain employs TRBV7-2 and TRBJ2-3; TRBD2 aligns across 13 bases. Germline loops: CDR1 SGHTA, CDR2 FQGNSA. The CDR3 extends over 14 amino acids. J gave up 8 bases and V 4 bases, and 3 bases lay outside the gene matches. Written as DNA, the CDR3 is TGTGCCAGCAGCTACGGACTAGCGGGAGCTACGCAGTATTTT. Translating it yields CASSYGLAGATQYF.

This chain uses TRBV28 with TRBJ1-5; 9 bases line up with TRBD1. The germline CDR1 and CDR2 sequences are MDHEN and SYDVKM. J was trimmed by 4 bases and V by 7 bases; bases with no gene match: 5. The CDR3 covers 14 residues. Here the CDR3 reads CASIGQGRNQPQHF. The CDR3 region has the DNA TGTGCCAGCATCGGACAGGGGAGGAATCAGCCCCAGCATTTT.

The gene calls are TRBV13 and TRBJ2-2, with a weak D call TRBD2 (7 bases). Germline loops: CDR1 PRHDT, CDR2 FYEKMQ (reference sequence). The CDR3 covers 16 residues. V was shortened by 4 bases and J by 2 bases, with 14 bases between the two germline ends. This CDR3 is CASSSGRGGNTGELFF. In DNA, the CDR3 is TGTGCCAGCAGCTCGGGAAGGGGGGGCAACACCGGGGAGCTGTTTTTT.

The gene calls are TRBV19 and TRBJ2-5; 7 positions agree with TRBD2. CDR3 length equals 15 residues. V lost 4 bases, J lost 1 base, and 6 bases stayed unmatched. Germline V gives CDR1 LNHDA, CDR2 SQIVND (reference sequence). CDR3 DNA: TGTGCCAGTAGTAGGGTGGGGGGGTCCCAAGAGACCCAGTACTTC. This translates into CASSRVGGSQETQYF.

The gene calls are TRBV2 and TRBJ1-5, with D uncertain. CDR1 is SNHLY, CDR2 FYNNEI, per germline. Trimming pared 1 base from V and 9 bases from J, leaving 13 bases between. This CDR3 has 14 residues. CDR3: CASSEERAGAPQHF. CDR3 in DNA: TGTGCCAGCAGTGAAGAGAGAGCAGGTGCGCCCCAGCATTTT.

This clone was recorded once. The gene calls are TRBV2 and TRBJ1-5; 7 bases fit TRBD1. The V segment lost 4 bases and the J segment 1 base; nucleotides outside the gene matches: 4. The CDR3 consists of 15 residues. Germline CDR1 SNHLY, CDR2 FYNNEI. CDR3 in amino acids: CASSAGTESNQPQHF. The CDR3 DNA reads TGTGCCAGCAGTGCCGGGACAGAAAGCAATCAGCCCCAGCATTTT.

In regard to this clone: Within the sample, other DNA sequences also encode this same CDR3. The chain joins TRBV5-4 to TRBJ2-3, with D possibly matching TRBD2 (6 bases). CDR3 length equals 13 residues. Germline CDR1 is SGHNT and CDR2 is YYREEE (reference sequence). V dropped 2 bases and J dropped 3 bases, with 7 bases sitting between them. CDR3 residues: CASSLRGTDTQYF. CDR3 nucleotides: TGTGCCAGCAGCTTACGGGGGACAGATACGCAGTATTTT.

This sequence joins TRBV28 and TRBJ2-1; TRBD2 aligns across 8 bases. V lost 6 bases to trimming and J lost 6 bases; unmatched junction nucleotides: 10. Germline CDR1 and CDR2: MDHEN and SYDVKM. The CDR3 runs 15 residues. DNA of the CDR3: TGTGCCAGCAGGGGCTGGGACGCGGGGGGCAATGAGCAGTTCTTC. Its protein is CASRGWDAGGNEQFF.

This rearrangement joins TRBV5-1 to TRBJ2-4, with 8 bases lining up with TRBD1. Germline V lookup: CDR1 SGHRS, CDR2 YFSETQ. With 2 bases clipped from V and 8 bases from J, the junction kept 15 bases outside the gene matches. This CDR3 region has 17 residues. This CDR3 is CASSFPSDGQGGDIQYF. CDR3 nucleotides: TGCGCCAGCAGCTTCCCTAGTGATGGACAGGGTGGAGACATTCAGTACTTC.

The rearrangement joins TRBV7-3 to TRBJ2-3; 7 bases match TRBD2. This CDR3 is built from 15 residues. Germline V gene data show CDR1 as SGHTA and CDR2 as FQGTGA. Trimming took 5 bases from V and 2 from J; bases not matched to a gene: 7. This CDR3 is CASSTSGVDTDTQYF. Here the CDR3 DNA reads TGTGCCAGCAGCACAAGCGGGGTCGACACAGATACGCAGTATTTT. The full variable domain, its missing parts supplied by reference TRBV7-3 and TRBJ2-3, is GAGVSQTPSNKVTEKGKYVELRCDPISGHTALYWYRQSLGQGPEFLIYFQGTGAADDSGLPNDRFFAVRPEGSVSTLKIQRTERGDSAVYLCASSTSGVDTDTQYFGPGTRLTVL.

The chain joins TRBV5-4 to TRBJ2-7; 11 nucleotides align to TRBD1. This CDR3 contains 14 residues. Germline loops: CDR1 SGHNT, CDR2 YYREEE (reference sequence). V lost 9 bases and J lost 7; bases outside the gene matches: 12. The CDR3: CATSVGQGGREQYF. In DNA, the CDR3 is TGTGCCACCTCCGTGGGACAGGGGGGTCGAGAGCAGTACTTC.

In its sample, this clone was seen a few times. CDR3 loop: CASSFGTKNTEAFF. DNA of the CDR3: TGTGCCAGCAGTTTTGGGACAAAGAACACTGAAGCTTTCTTT. The chain is built from TRBV28 and TRBJ1-1, with D maybe TRBD1 (6 bases). The CDR3 covers 14 residues. Deletions cut 3 bases from V and 1 base from J, with 9 bases between. Per germline, CDR1 MDHEN and CDR2 SYDVKM.

This chain connects TRBV6-6 to TRBJ2-1; D perhaps matches TRBD1 (6 bases). Germline CDR1 reads MNHNY; CDR2 reads SVGAGI (reference sequence). Trimming pared 7 bases from V and 5 bases from J, leaving 18 bases between. This CDR3 is built from 15 residues. The CDR3 here is CASTTGQSPDNEQFF. The CDR3 DNA reads as TGTGCCAGCACCACCGGACAGTCCCCGGACAATGAGCAGTTCTTC.

The CDR3 region has the DNA TGCGCCAGCATGATGGGGGGGGCCTTCTCTGGGGCCAACGTCCTGACTTTC. Amino acid sequence: CASMMGGAFSGANVLTF. V and J are TRBV10-2 and TRBJ2-6; possibly TRBD2 for D (7 bases). The V gene's germline CDR1 is WSHSY and CDR2 SAAADI. The CDR3 loop spans 17 amino acids. V lost 7 bases and J lost 0, with 16 bases in between.

The rearrangement links TRBV7-2 to TRBJ1-3, with D maybe TRBD1 (5 bases). The V gene lost 5 bases and the J gene lost 2 bases, with 10 bases spanning the gap. The CDR3 has 14 residues. Germline CDR1 is SGHTA and CDR2 is FQGNSA. CDR3 region: CASSPRDPGNTIYF. CDR3 in DNA: TGTGCCAGCAGCCCCAGGGATCCTGGAAACACCATATATTTT. Full variable domain (missing parts from reference TRBV7-2 and TRBJ1-3): GAGVSQSPSNKVTEKGKDVELRCDPISGHTALYWYRQSLGQGLEFLIYFQGNSAPDKSGLPSDRFSAERTGGSVSTLTIQRTQQEDSAVYLCASSPRDPGNTIYFGEGSWLTVV.

CDR3 region: CASSLQGIKTGNTIYF. The CDR3 DNA sequence: TGTGCCAGCAGCTTACAGGGTATCAAGACTGGAAACACCATATATTTT. This chain links TRBV7-2 with TRBJ1-3; TRBD1 might be the D (5 bases). The length of the CDR3 is 16 residues. Trimming took off 2 bases at V and 2 bases at J, with 13 bases between the two ends. Germline CDR1 reads SGHTA; CDR2 reads FQGNSA. The full variable domain, its missing parts supplied by reference TRBV7-2 and TRBJ1-3, is GAGVSQSPSNKVTEKGKDVELRCDPISGHTALYWYRQSLGQGLEFLIYFQGNSAPDKSGLPSDRFSAERTGGSVSTLTIQRTQQEDSAVYLCASSLQGIKTGNTIYFGEGSWLTVV.

The chain recombines TRBV10-3 with TRBJ2-2; 9 bases agree with TRBD2. The CDR3 sequence is 16 residues long. With 3 bases clipped from V and 7 bases from J, the junction kept 9 bases outside the gene matches. CDR1 ENHRY and CDR2 SYGVKD come from the germline V gene. CDR3 sequence: CAISDALAGANGELFF. The CDR3 nucleotides are TGTGCCATCAGTGACGCATTAGCGGGGGCCAACGGGGAGCTGTTTTTT.

The V call is TRBV2, the J call TRBJ1-5; D may be TRBD1 (6 bases). V was cut by 1 base and J by 0 bases, with 10 bases left in between. CDR1 and CDR2 (germline): SNHLY, FYNNEI. There are 16 residues in the CDR3. The CDR3 is CASSEVGGLSNQPQHF. CDR3 sequence (DNA): TGTGCCAGCAGTGAAGTGGGGGGGCTTAGCAATCAGCCCCAGCATTTT.

The chain couples TRBV4-1 to TRBJ2-3; D remains unclear. From germline, CDR1 is MGHRA and CDR2 YSYEKL. Trimming removed 0 bases at V and 6 bases at J, with 7 bases between. This CDR3 region has 13 residues. CDR3 nucleotides: TGCGCCAGCAGCCAAGATAATCGGGATACGCAGTATTTT. This sequence encodes CASSQDNRDTQYF.